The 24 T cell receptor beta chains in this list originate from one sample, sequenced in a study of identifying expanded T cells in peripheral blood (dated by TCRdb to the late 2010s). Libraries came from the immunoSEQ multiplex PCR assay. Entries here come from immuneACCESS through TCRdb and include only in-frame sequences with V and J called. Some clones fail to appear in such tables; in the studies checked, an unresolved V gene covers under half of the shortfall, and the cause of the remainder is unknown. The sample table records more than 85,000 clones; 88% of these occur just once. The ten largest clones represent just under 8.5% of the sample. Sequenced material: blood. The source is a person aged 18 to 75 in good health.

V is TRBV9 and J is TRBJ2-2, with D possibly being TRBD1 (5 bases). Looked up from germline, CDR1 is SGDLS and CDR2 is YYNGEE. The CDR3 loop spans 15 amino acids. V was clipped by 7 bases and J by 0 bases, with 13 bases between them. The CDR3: CASSPQTANTGELFF. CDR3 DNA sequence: TGTGCCAGCTCCCCCCAGACAGCGAACACCGGGGAGCTGTTTTTT.

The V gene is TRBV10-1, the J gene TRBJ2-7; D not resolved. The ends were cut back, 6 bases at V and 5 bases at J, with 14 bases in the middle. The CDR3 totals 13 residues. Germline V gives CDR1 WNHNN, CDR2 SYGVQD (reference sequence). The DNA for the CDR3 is TGCGCCAGCAGCTTTACAAAGAAGGACGAGCAGTACTTC. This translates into CASSFTKKDEQYF.

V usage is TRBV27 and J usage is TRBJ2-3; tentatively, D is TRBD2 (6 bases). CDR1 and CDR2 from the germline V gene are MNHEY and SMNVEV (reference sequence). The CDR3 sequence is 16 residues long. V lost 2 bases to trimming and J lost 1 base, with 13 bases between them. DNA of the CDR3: TGTGCCAGCAGTTTAATGCCTGGCGGGGGCACAGATACGCAGTATTTT. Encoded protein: CASSLMPGGGTDTQYF.

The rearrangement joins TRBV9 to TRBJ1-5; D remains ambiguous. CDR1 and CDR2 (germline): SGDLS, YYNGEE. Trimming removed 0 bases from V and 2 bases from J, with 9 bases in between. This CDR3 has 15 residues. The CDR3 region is CASSVGVVGNQPQHF. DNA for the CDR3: TGTGCCAGCAGCGTAGGGGTAGTTGGCAATCAGCCCCAGCATTTT. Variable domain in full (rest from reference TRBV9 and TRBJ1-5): DSGVTQTPKHLITATGQRVTLRCSPRSGDLSVYWYQQSLDQGLQFLIQYYNGEERAKGNILERFSAQQFPDLHSELNLSSLELGDSALYFCASSVGVVGNQPQHFGDGTRLSIL.

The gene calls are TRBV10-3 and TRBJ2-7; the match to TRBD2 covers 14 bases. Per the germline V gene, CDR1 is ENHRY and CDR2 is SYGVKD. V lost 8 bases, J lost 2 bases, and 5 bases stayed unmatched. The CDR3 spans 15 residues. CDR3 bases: TGTGCCATCGGGGGACTAGCGGGAGAACCCTACGAGCAGTACTTC. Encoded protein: CAIGGLAGEPYEQYF.

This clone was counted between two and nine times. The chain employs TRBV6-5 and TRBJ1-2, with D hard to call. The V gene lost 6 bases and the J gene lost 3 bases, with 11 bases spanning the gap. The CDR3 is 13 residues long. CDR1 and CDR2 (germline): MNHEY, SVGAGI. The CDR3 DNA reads TGTGCCAGCAGCCCGCGACGTGACTATGGCTACACCTTC. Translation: CASSPRRDYGYTF.

The CDR3 sequence: CASSLPAPRTDTQYF. The DNA of the CDR3 is TGTGCCAGCAGCTTGCCCGCGCCTCGCACAGATACGCAGTATTTT. The V gene is TRBV5-4, the J gene TRBJ2-3; D is unresolved. The CDR3 is made up of 15 amino acids. Germline V lookup: CDR1 SGHNT, CDR2 YYREEE (reference sequence). Trimming pared 1 base from V and 1 base from J, leaving 10 bases between.

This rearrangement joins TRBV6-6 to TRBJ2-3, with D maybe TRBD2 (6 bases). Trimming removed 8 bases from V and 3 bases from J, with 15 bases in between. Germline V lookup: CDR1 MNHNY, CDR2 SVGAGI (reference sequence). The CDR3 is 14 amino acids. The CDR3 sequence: CASGPPGATDTQYF. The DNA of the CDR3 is TGTGCCAGCGGTCCACCGGGAGCGACAGATACGCAGTATTTT.

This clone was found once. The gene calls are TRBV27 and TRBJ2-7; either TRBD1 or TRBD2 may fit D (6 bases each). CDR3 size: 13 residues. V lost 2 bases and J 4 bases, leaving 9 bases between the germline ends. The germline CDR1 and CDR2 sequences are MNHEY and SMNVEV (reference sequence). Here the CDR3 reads CASSLRGLYEQYF. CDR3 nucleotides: TGTGCCAGCAGTTTACGGGGGCTATACGAGCAGTACTTC.

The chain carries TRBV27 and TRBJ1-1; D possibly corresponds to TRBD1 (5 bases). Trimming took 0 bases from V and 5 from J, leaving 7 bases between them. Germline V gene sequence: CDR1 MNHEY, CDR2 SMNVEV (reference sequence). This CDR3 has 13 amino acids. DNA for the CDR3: TGTGCCAGCAGTTTATCGGGGGGGACTGAAGCTTTCTTT. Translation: CASSLSGGTEAFF.

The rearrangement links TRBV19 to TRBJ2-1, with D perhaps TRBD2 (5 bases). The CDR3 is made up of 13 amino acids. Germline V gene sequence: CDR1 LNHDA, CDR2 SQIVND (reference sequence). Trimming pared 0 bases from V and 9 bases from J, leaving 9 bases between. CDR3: CASSIDSVFEQFF. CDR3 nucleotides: TGTGCCAGTAGTATAGATAGCGTGTTTGAGCAGTTCTTC.

CDR3 amino acids: CASLVFDNQPQHF. CDR3 in DNA: TGTGCCTCACTCGTTTTCGATAATCAGCCCCAGCATTTT. The chain uses TRBV6-6 and TRBJ1-5; D gene unclear. The CDR3 contains 13 residues. CDR1 is MNHNY, CDR2 SVGAGI, per germline (reference sequence). The V gene lost 11 bases and the J gene lost 4 bases, with 15 bases spanning the gap.

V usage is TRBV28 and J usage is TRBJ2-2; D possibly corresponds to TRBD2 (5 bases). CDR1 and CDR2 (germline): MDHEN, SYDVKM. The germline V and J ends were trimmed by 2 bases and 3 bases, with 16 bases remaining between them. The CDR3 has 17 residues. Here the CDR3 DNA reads TGTGCCAGCAGTTTAAACCGGGATCGGACTTACACCGGGGAGCTGTTTTTT. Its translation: CASSLNRDRTYTGELFF. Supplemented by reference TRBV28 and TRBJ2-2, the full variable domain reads DVKVTQSSRYLVKRTGEKVFLECVQDMDHENMFWYRQDPGLGLRLIYFSYDVKMKEKGDIPEGYSVSREKKERFSLILESASTNQTSMYLCASSLNRDRTYTGELFFGEGSRLTVL.

Written as DNA, the CDR3 is TGTGCCAGCAGGCCTACAGGGATAGAGACCCAGTACTTC. Amino acids: CASRPTGIETQYF. The V call is TRBV7-9, the J call TRBJ2-5; a weak D match, TRBD1 (6 bases). V lost 6 bases to trimming and J lost 4 bases, with 12 bases between them. CDR1 is SEHNR, CDR2 FQNEAQ, per germline (reference sequence). The CDR3 is 13 amino acids. Variable domain in full (rest from reference TRBV7-9 and TRBJ2-5): DTGVSQNPRHKITKRGQNVTFRCDPISEHNRLYWYRQTLGQGPEFLTYFQNEAQLEKSRLLSDRFSAERPKGSFSTLEIQRTEQGDSAMYLCASRPTGIETQYFGPGTRLLVL.

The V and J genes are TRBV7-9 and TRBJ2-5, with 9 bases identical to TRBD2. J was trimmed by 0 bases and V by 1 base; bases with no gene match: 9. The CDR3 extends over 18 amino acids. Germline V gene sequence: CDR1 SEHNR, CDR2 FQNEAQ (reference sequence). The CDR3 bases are TGTGCCAGCAGCTTAGGACCAGCGGGGGGCCCTTACCAAGAGACCCAGTACTTC. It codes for CASSLGPAGGPYQETQYF.

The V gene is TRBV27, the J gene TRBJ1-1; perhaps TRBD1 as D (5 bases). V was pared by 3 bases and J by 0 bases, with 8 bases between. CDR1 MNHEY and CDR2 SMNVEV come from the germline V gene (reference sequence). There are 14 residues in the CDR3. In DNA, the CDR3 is TGTGCCAGCAGTTTGGGGGGAATGAACACTGAAGCTTTCTTT. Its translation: CASSLGGMNTEAFF.

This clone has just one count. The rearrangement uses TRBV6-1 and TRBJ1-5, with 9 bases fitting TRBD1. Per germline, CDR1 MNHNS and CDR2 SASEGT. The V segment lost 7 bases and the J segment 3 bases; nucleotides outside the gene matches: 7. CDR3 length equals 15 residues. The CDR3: CASNRQGGHNQPQHF. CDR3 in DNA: TGTGCCAGCAATCGACAGGGGGGCCACAATCAGCCCCAGCATTTT.

The CDR3 DNA is TGTGCCAGCAGTTACGGGCAATGGGATGAGCAGTTCTTC. It specifies CASSYGQWDEQFF. V is TRBV2 and J is TRBJ2-1; no clear D. The CDR3 is 13 residues long. V was trimmed by 5 bases and J by 8 bases, leaving 13 bases between them. CDR1 and CDR2 from the germline V gene are SNHLY and FYNNEI.

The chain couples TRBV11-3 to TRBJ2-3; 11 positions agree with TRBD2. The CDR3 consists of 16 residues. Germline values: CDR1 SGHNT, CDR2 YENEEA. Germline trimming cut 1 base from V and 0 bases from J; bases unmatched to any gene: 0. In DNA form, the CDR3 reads TGTGCCAGCAGCTTAGGGACTAGCGGGAGCACAGATACGCAGTATTTT. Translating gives CASSLGTSGSTDTQYF. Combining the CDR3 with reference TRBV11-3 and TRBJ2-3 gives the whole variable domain EAGVVQSPRYKIIEKKQPVAFWCNPISGHNTLYWYLQNLGQGPELLIRYENEEAVDDSQLPKDRFSAERLKGVDSTLKIQPAELGDSAVYLCASSLGTSGSTDTQYFGPGTRLTVL.

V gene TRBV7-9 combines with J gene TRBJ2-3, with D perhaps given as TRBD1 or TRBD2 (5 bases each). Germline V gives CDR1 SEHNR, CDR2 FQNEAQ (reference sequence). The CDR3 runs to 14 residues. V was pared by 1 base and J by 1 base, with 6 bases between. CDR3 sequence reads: CASSLGDRTDTQYF. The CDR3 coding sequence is TGTGCCAGCAGCTTAGGGGACCGCACAGATACGCAGTATTTT. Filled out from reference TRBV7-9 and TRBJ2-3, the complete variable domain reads DTGVSQNPRHKITKRGQNVTFRCDPISEHNRLYWYRQTLGQGPEFLTYFQNEAQLEKSRLLSDRFSAERPKGSFSTLEIQRTEQGDSAMYLCASSLGDRTDTQYFGPGTRLTVL.

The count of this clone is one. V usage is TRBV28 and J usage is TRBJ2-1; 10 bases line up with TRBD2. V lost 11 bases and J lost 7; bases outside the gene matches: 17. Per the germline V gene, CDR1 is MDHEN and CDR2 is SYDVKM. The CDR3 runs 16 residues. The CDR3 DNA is TGTGCCGGGGGGAATCCGGGACTAGCGAAACTAAATGAGCAGTTCTTC. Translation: CAGGNPGLAKLNEQFF.

Here the CDR3 reads CASSSGQGWETQYF. As DNA, the CDR3 is TGTGCCAGCAGCTCAGGACAGGGATGGGAGACCCAGTACTTC. This chain joins TRBV11-2 and TRBJ2-5; 8 nucleotides agree with TRBD1. From germline, CDR1 is SGHAT and CDR2 FQNNGV. This CDR3 spans 14 amino acids. V lost 4 bases to trimming and J lost 5 bases; unmatched junction nucleotides: 6.

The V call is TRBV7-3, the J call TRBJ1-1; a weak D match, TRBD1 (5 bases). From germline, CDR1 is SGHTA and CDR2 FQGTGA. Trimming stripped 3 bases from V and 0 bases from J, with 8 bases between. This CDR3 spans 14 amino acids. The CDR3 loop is CASSLTELNTEAFF. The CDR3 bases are TGTGCCAGCAGCTTGACAGAATTGAACACTGAAGCTTTCTTT.

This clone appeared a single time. This chain's CDR3 is CASSYGTGNEKLFF. The CDR3 nucleotides read TGTGCCAGCAGCTACGGGACAGGGAATGAAAAACTGTTTTTT. V and J are TRBV5-6 and TRBJ1-4; 9 nucleotides line up with TRBD1. The V segment lost 3 bases and the J segment 5 bases; nucleotides outside the gene matches: 2. Germline V gene lookup returns CDR1 SGHDT and CDR2 YYEEEE. This CDR3 region has 14 residues.